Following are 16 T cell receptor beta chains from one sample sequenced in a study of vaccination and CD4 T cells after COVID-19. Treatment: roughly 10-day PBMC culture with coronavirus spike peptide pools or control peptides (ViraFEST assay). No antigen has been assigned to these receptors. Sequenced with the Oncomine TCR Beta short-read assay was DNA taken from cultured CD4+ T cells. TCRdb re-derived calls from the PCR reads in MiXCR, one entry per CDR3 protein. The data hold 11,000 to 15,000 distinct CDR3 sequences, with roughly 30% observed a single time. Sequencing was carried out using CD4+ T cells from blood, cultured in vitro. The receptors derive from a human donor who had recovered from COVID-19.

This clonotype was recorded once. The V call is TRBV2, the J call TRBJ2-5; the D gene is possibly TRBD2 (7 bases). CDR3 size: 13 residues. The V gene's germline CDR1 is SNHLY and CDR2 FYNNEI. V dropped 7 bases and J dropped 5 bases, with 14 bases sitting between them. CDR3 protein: CASKGGGGETQYF. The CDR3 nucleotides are TGTGCCAGCAAAGGGGGGGGGGGGGAGACCCAGTACTTC.

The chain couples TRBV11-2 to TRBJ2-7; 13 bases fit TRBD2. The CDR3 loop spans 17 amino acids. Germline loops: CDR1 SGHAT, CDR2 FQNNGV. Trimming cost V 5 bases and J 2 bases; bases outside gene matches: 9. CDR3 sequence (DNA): TGTGCCAGCAGCCCTGGGACTAGCGGGACCTATACCTACGAGCAGTACTTC. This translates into CASSPGTSGTYTYEQYF.

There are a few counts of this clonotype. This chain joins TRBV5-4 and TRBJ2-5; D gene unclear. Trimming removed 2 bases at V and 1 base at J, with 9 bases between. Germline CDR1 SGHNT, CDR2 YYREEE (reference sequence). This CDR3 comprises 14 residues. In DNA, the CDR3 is TGTGCCAGCAGCTTAAAACAGAGCCAAGAGACCCAGTACTTC. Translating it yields CASSLKQSQETQYF.

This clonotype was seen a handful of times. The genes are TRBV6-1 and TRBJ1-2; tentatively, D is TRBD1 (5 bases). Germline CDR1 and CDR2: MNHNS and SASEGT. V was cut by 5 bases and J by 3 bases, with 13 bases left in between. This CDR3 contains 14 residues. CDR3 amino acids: CASSLGHPDYGYTF. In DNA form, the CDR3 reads TGTGCCAGCAGTCTTGGACATCCCGACTATGGCTACACCTTC.

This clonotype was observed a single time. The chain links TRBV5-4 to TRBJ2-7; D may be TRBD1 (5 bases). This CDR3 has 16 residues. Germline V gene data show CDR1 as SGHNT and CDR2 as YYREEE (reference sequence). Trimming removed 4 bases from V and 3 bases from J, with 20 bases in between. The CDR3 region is CASSPNTQGSGYEQYF. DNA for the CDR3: TGTGCCAGCAGCCCCAATACCCAGGGCTCAGGCTACGAGCAGTACTTC.

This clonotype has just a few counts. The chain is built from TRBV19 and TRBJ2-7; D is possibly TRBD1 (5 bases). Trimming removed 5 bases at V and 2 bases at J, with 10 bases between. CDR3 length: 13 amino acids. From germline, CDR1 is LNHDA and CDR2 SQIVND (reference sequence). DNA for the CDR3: TGTGCCAGTAGTGAGCCAGGGACCTACGAGCAGTACTTC. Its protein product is CASSEPGTYEQYF.

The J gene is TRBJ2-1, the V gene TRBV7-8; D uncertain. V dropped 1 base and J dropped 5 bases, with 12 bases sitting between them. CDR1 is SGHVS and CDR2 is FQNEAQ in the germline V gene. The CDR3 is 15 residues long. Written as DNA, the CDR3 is TGTGCCAGCAGCTTAGGGGCACAACCTAACAATGAGCAGTTCTTC. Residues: CASSLGAQPNNEQFF.

The CDR3 DNA is TGTGCCAGCAGTACCAGGGGGTTGTCTGCTGAAGCTTTCTTT. Its translation is CASSTRGLSAEAFF. This chain links TRBV7-2 with TRBJ1-1; 7 nucleotides line up with TRBD1. Germline V lookup: CDR1 SGHTA, CDR2 FQGNSA. The CDR3 runs to 14 residues. V shed 6 bases and J 6 bases; nucleotides not matched to a gene: 10. The complete variable domain, with remaining parts taken from reference TRBV7-2 and TRBJ1-1, reads GAGVSQSPSNKVTEKGKDVELRCDPISGHTALYWYRQSLGQGLEFLIYFQGNSAPDKSGLPSDRFSAERTGGSVSTLTIQRTQQEDSAVYLCASSTRGLSAEAFFGQGTRLTVV.

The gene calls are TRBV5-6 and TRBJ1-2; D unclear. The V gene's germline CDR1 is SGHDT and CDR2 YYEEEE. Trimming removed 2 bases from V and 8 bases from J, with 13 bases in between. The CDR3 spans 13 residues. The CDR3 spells CASSFLRGRGYTF. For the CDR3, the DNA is TGTGCCAGCAGCTTTCTCAGAGGTCGGGGCTACACCTTC.

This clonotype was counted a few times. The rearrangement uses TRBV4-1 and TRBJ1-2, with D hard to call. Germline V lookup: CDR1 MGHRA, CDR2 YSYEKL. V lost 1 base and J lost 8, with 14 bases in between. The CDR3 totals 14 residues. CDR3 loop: CASSQARASEGYTF. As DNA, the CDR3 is TGCGCCAGCAGCCAAGCCCGGGCGAGTGAAGGCTACACCTTC.

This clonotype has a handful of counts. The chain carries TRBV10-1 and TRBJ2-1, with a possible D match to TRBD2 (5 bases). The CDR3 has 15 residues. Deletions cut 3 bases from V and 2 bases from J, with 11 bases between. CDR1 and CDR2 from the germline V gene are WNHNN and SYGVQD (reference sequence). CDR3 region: CASSEYSAAYNEQFF. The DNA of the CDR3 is TGCGCCAGCAGTGAATATTCAGCGGCCTACAATGAGCAGTTCTTC.

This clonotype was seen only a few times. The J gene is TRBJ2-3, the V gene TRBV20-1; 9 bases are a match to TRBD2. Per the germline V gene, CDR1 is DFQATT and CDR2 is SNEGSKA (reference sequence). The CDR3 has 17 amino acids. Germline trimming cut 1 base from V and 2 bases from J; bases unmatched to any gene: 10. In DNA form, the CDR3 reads TGCAGTGCTAGAGTCTTAGCGGGGGAAGGGAACACAGATACGCAGTATTTT. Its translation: CSARVLAGEGNTDTQYF.

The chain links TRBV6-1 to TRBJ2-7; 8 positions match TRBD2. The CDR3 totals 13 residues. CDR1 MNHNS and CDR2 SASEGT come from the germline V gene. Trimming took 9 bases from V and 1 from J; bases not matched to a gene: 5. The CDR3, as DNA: TGTGCCAGTACGGGGGGGCGGTCCTACGAGCAGTACTTC. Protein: CASTGGRSYEQYF.

The CDR3 nucleotides read TGCAGCGTTGCTAGCGGGGACATACAGTTCTTC. Translation gives CSVASGDIQFF. The rearrangement uses TRBV29-1 and TRBJ2-1; 9 bases line up with TRBD2. The germline gives CDR1 SQVTM, CDR2 ANQGSEA. V dropped 4 bases and J dropped 13; count of bases not matched to a gene: 5. The CDR3 is made up of 11 amino acids.

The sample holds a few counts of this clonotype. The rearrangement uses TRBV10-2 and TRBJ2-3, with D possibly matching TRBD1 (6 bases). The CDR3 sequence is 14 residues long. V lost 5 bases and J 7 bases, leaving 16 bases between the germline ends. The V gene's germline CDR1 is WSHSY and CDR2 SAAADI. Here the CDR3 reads CASSFTAQGNTQYF. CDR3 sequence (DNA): TGCGCCAGCAGTTTCACTGCCCAGGGGAATACGCAGTATTTT.

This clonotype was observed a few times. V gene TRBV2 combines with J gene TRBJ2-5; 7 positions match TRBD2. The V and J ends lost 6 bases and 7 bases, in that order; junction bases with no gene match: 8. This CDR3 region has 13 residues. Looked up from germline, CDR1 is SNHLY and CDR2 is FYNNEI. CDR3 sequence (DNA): TGTGCCAGCAGCTCAGGGACTATTGGGACCCAGTACTTC. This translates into CASSSGTIGTQYF.